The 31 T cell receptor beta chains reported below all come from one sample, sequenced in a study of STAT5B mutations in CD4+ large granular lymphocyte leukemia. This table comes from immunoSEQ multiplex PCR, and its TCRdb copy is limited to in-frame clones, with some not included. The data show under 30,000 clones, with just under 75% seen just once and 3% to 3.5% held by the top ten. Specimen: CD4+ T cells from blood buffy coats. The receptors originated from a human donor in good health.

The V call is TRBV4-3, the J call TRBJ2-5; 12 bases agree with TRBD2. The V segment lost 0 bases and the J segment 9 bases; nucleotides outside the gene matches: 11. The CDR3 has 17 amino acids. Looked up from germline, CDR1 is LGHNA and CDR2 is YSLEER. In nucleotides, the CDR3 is TGCGCCAGCAGCCAAGAGCGGCTAGCGGGAGGGGGGGTAGCCCAGTACTTC. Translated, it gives CASSQERLAGGGVAQYF.

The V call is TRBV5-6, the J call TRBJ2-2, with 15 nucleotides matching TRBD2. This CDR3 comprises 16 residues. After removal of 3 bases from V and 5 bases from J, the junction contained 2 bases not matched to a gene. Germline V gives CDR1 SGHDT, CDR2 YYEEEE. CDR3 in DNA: TGTGCCAGCAGCTATGGACTAGCGGGAGGGACCGGGGAGCTGTTTTTT. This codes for CASSYGLAGGTGELFF. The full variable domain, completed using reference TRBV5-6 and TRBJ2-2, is DAGVTQSPTHLIKTRGQQVTLRCSPKSGHDTVSWYQQALGQGPQFIFQYYEEEERQRGNFPDRFSGHQFPNYSSELNVNALLLGDSALYLCASSYGLAGGTGELFFGEGSRLTVL.

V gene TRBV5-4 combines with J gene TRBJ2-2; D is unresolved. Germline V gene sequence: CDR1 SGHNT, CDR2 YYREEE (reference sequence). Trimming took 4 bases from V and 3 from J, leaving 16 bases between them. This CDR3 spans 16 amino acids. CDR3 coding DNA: TGTGCCAGCAGCGGTGGTAGTAGGAAGGACACCGGGGAGCTGTTTTTT. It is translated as CASSGGSRKDTGELFF.

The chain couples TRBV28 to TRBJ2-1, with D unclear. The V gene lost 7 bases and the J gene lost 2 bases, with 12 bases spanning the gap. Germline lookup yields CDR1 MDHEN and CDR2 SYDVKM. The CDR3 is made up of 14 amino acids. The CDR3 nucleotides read TGTGCCAGCACCGGATCACTGGCCTACAATGAGCAGTTCTTC. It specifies CASTGSLAYNEQFF.

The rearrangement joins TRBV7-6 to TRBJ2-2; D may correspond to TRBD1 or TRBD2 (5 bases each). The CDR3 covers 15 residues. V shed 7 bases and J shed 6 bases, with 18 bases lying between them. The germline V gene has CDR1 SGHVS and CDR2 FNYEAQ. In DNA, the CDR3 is TGTGCCAGCACGCCAGCGGTACAGGCCGCCGGGGAGCTGTTTTTT. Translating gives CASTPAVQAAGELFF.

The DNA for the CDR3 is TGTGCCAGCTCATGGGGGTTTTCCGGGGAGCTGTTTTTT. This codes for CASSWGFSGELFF. The V call is TRBV7-3, the J call TRBJ2-2; D may match TRBD1 or TRBD2 (5 bases each). The CDR3 contains 13 residues. The germline CDR1 and CDR2 sequences are SGHTA and FQGTGA. The V end lost 8 bases, the J end lost 6 bases, and 13 bases lay between the germline ends.

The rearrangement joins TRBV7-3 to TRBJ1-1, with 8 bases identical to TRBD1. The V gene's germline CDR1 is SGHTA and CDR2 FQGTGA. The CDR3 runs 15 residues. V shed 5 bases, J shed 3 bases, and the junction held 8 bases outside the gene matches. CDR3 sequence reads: CASSPGQGWDTEAFF. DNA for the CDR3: TGTGCCAGCAGCCCAGGACAGGGTTGGGACACTGAAGCTTTCTTT.

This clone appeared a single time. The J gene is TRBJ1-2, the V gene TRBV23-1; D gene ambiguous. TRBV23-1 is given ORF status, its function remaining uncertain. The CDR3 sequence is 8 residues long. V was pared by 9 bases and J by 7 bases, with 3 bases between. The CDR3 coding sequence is TGCGCCAGGTGTGGCTACACCTTC. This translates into CARCGYTF.

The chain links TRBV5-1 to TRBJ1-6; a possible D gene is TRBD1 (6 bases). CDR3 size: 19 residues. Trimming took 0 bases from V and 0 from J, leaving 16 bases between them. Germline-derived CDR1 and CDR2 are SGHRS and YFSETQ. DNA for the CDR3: TGCGCCAGCAGCTTGGCCTTCGGGGGGCCAAGCTCCTATAATTCACCCCTCCACTTT. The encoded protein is CASSLAFGGPSSYNSPLHF. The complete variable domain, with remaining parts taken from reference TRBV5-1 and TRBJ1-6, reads KAGVTQTPRYLIKTRGQQVTLSCSPISGHRSVSWYQQTPGQGLQFLFEYFSETQRNKGNFPGRFSGRQFSNSRSEMNVSTLELGDSALYLCASSLAFGGPSSYNSPLHFGNGTRLTVT.

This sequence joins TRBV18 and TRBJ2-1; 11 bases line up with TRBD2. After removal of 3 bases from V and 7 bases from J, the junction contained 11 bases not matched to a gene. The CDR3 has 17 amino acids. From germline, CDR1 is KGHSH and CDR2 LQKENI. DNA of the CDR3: TGTGCCAGCTCACCCCCTCTGCTAGCGGGAGGTCTGAATGAGCAGTTCTTC. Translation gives CASSPPLLAGGLNEQFF.

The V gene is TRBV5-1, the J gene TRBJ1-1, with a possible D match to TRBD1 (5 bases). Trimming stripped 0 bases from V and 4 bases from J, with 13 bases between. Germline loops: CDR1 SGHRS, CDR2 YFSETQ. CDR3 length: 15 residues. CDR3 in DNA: TGCGCCAGCAGCTTGGACGGGGGTGAGGGCACTGAAGCTTTCTTT. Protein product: CASSLDGGEGTEAFF.

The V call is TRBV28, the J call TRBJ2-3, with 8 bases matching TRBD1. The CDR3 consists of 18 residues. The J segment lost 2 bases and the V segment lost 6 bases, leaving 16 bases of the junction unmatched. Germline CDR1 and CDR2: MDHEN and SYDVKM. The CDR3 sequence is CASSPDREGTGFTDTQYF. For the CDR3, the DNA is TGTGCCAGCAGCCCTGATCGAGAAGGGACAGGCTTCACAGATACGCAGTATTTT.

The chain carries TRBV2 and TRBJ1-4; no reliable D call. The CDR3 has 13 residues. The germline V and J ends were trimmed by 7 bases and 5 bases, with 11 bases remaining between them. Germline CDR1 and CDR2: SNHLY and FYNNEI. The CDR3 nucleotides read TGTGCCAGCACTTTGGGCCAGAATGAAAAACTGTTTTTT. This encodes CASTLGQNEKLFF.

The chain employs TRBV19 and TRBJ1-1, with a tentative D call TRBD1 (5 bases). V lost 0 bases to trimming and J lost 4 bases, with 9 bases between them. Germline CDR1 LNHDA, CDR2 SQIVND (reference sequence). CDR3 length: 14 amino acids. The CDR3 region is CASSIDPGSTEAFF. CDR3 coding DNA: TGTGCCAGTAGTATAGATCCAGGGTCCACTGAAGCTTTCTTT.

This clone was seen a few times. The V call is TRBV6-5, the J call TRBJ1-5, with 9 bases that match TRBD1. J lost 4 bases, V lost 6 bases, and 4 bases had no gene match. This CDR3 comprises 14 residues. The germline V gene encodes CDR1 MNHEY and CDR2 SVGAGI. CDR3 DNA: TGTGCCAGCAGGGGACAGGGAGGTAATCAGCCCCAGCATTTT. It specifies CASRGQGGNQPQHF.

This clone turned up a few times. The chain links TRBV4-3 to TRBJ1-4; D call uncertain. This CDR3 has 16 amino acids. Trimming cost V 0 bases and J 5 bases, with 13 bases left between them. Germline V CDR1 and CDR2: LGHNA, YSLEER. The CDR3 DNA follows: TGCGCCAGCAGCCAAGATGATCGGGGTTTCAATGAAAAACTGTTTTTT. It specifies CASSQDDRGFNEKLFF.

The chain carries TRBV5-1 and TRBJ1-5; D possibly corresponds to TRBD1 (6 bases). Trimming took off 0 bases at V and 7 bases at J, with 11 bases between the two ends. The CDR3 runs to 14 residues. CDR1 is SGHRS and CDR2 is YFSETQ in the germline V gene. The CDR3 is CASSLEPGAQPQHF. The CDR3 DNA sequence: TGCGCCAGCAGCTTGGAACCGGGGGCACAGCCCCAGCATTTT.

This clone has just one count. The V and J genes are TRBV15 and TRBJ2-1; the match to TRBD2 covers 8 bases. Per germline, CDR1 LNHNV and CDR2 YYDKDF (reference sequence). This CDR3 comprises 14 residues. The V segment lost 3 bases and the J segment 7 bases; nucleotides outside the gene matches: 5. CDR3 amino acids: CATSSSGAGNEQFF. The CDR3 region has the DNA TGTGCCACCAGCAGTAGCGGGGCCGGGAATGAGCAGTTCTTC.

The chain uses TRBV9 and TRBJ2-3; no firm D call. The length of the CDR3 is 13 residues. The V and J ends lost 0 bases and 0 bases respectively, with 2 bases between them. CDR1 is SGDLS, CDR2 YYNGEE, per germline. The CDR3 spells CASSVASTDTQYF. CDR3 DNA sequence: TGTGCCAGCAGCGTAGCTAGCACAGATACGCAGTATTTT.

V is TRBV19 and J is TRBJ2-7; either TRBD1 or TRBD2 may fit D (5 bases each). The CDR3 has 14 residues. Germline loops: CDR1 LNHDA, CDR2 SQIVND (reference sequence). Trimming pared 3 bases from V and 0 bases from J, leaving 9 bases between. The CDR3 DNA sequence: TGTGCCAGTAGTATTACGGGACGCTCCTACGAGCAGTACTTC. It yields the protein CASSITGRSYEQYF.

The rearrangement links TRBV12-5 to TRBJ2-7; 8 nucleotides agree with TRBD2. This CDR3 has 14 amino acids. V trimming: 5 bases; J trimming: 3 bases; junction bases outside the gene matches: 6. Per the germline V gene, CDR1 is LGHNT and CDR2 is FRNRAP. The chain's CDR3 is CASGRGGTDYEQYF. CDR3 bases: TGTGCTAGTGGTCGGGGGGGGACTGACTACGAGCAGTACTTC. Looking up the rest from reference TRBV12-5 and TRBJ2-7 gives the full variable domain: DARVTQTPRHKVTEMGQEVTMRCQPILGHNTVFWYRQTMMQGLELLAYFRNRAPLDDSGMPKDRFSAEMPDATLATLKIQPSEPRDSAVYFCASGRGGTDYEQYFGPGTRLTVT.

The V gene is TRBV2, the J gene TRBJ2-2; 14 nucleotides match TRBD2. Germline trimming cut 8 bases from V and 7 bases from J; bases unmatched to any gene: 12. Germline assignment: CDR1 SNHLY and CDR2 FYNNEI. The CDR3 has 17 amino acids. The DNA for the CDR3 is TGTGCCAGCGTACTCGGGACTAGCGGGAGTTTCGGCGGGGAGCTGTTTTTT. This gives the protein CASVLGTSGSFGGELFF.

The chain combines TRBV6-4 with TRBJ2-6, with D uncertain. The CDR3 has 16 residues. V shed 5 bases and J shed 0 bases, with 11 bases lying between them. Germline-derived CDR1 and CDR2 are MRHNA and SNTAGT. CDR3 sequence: CASSPDGNSGANVLTF. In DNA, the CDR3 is TGTGCCAGCAGTCCGGACGGAAACTCTGGGGCCAACGTCCTGACTTTC.

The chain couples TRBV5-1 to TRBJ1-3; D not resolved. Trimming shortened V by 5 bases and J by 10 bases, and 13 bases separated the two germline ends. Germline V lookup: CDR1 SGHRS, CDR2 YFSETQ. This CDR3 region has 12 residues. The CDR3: CASRGTPGTIYF. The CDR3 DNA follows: TGCGCCAGCAGGGGTACGCCCGGGACCATATATTTT.

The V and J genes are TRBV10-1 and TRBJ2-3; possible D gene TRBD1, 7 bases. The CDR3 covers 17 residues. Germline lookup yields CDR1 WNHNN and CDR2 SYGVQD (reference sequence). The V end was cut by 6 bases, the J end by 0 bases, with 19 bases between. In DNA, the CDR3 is TGCGCCAGCAGCGGTAAGGAGGGACAGCTCAGCACAGATACGCAGTATTTT. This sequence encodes CASSGKEGQLSTDTQYF.

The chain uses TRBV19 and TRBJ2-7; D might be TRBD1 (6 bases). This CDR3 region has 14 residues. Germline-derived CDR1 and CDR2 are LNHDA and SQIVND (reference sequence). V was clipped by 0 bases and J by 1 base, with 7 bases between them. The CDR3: CASSIDRGSYEQYF. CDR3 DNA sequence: TGTGCCAGTAGTATAGACAGGGGTTCCTACGAGCAGTACTTC.

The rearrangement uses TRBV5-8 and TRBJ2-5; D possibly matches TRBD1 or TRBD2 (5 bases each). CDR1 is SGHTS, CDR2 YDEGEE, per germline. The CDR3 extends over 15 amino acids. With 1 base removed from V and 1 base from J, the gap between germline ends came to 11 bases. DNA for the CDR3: TGTGCCAGCAGCTTGAGGGCAGGGAGCCAAGAGACCCAGTACTTC. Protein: CASSLRAGSQETQYF.

For the CDR3, the DNA is TGTGCCAGCAGCTCCCCTTGGGGGCGGGATGAGCAGTTCTTC. Protein: CASSSPWGRDEQFF. This chain links TRBV7-9 with TRBJ2-1, with a possible D match to TRBD1 (6 bases). This CDR3 has 14 amino acids. The V and J ends lost 4 bases and 8 bases respectively, with 15 bases between them. CDR1 and CDR2 (germline): SEHNR, FQNEAQ (reference sequence).

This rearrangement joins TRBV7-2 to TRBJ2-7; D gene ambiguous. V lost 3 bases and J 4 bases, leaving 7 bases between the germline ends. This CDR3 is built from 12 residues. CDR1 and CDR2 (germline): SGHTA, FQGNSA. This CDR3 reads CASSFNIYEQYF. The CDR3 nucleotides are TGTGCCAGCAGCTTTAACATTTACGAGCAGTACTTC.

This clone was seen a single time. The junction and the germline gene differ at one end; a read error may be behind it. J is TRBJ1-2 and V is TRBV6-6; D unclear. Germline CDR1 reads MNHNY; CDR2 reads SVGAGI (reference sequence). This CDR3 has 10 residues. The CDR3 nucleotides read TGTGCCAGCGGATTCGACGGACCTTCTTTC. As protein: CASGFDGPSF.

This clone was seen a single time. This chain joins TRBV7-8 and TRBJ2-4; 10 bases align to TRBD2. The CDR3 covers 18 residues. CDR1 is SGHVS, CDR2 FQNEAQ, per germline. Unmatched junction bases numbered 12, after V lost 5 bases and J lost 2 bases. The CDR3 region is CASSKPGLALLSKNIQYF. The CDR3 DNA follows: TGTGCCAGCAGCAAACCGGGACTAGCGTTATTGTCCAAAAACATTCAGTACTTC. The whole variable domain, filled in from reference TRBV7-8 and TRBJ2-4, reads GAGVSQSPRYKVAKRGQDVALRCDPISGHVSLFWYQQALGQGPEFLTYFQNEAQLDKSGLPSDRFFAERPEGSVSTLKIQRTQQEDSAVYLCASSKPGLALLSKNIQYFGAGTRLSVL.